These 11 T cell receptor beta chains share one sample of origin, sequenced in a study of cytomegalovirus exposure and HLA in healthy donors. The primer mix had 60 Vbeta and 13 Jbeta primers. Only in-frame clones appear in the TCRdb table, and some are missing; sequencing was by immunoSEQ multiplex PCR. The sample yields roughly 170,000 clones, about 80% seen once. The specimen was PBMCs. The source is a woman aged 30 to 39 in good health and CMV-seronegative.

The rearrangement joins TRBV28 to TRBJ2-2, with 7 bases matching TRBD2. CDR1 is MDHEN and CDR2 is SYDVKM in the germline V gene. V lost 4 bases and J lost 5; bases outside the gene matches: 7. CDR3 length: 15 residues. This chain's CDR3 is CASSSGGGLTGELFF. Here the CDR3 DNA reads TGTGCCAGCAGTTCCGGGGGAGGGCTGACCGGGGAGCTGTTTTTT.

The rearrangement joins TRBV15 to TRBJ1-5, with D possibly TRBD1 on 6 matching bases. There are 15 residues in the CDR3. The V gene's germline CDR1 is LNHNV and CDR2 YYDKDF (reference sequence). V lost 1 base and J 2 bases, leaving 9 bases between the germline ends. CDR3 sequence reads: CATSRVGAGNQPQHF. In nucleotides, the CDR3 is TGTGCCACCAGCAGAGTGGGGGCTGGCAATCAGCCCCAGCATTTT.

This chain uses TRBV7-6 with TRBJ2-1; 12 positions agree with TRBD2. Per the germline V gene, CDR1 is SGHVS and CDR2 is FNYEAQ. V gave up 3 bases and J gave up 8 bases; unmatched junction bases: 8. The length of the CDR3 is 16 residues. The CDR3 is CASSLLAGGPGYEQFF. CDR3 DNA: TGTGCCAGCAGCTTGCTAGCGGGAGGGCCCGGATATGAGCAGTTCTTC.

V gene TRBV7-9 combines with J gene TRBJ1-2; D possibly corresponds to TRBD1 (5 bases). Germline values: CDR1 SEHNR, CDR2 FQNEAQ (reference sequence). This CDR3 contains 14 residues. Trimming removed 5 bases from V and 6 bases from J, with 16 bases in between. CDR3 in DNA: TGTGCCAGCAGCGATCGACAGAACTGGCATGGCTACACCTTC. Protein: CASSDRQNWHGYTF.

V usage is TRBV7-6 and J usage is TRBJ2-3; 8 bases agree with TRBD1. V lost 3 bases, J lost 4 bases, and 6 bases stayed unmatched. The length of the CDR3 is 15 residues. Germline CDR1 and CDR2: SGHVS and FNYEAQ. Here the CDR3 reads CASSFLPGQADTQYF. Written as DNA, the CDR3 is TGTGCCAGCAGCTTCCTACCGGGACAGGCAGATACGCAGTATTTT.

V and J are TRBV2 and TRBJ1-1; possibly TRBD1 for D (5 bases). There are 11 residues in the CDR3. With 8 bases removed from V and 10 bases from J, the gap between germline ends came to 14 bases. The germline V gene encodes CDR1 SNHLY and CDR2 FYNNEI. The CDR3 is CASAEDTGAFF. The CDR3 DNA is TGTGCCAGCGCTGAGGACACCGGAGCTTTCTTT.

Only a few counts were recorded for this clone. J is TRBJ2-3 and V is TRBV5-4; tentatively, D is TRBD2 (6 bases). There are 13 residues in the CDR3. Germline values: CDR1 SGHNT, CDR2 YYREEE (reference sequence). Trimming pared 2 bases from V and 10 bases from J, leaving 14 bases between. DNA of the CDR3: TGTGCCAGCAGCTTAAATTCGGCTAGCGCGCAGTATTTT. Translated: CASSLNSASAQYF.

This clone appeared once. CDR3 nucleotides: TGCGCCAGCGCTAGGACAGGGGGCGCCGACTATGGCTACACCTTC. Amino acid sequence: CASARTGGADYGYTF. The rearrangement joins TRBV4-1 to TRBJ1-2, with 11 bases fitting TRBD1. Germline-derived CDR1 and CDR2 are MGHRA and YSYEKL. V trimming: 8 bases; J trimming: 3 bases; junction bases outside the gene matches: 8. The CDR3 is 15 amino acids.

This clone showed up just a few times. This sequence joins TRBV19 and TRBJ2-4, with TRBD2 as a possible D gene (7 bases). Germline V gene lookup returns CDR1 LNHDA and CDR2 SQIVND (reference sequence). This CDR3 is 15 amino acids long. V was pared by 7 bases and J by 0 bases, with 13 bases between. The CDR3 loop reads CASIDRTRAKNIQYF. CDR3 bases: TGTGCCAGTATCGACAGGACTAGAGCCAAAAACATTCAGTACTTC. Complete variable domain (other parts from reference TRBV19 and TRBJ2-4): DGGITQSPKYLFRKEGQNVTLSCEQNLNHDAMYWYRQDPGQGLRLIYYSQIVNDFQKGDIAEGYSVSREKKESFPLTVTSAQKNPTAFYLCASIDRTRAKNIQYFGAGTRLSVL.

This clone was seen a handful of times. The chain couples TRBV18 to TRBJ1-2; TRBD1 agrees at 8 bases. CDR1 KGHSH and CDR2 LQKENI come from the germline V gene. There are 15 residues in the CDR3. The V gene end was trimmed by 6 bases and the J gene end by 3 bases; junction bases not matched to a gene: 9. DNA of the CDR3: TGTGCCAGCTCTCCTCAGGGGGCGCAAGACTATGGCTACACCTTC. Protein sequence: CASSPQGAQDYGYTF.

The CDR3 reads CASSPGREGNNEQFF. The CDR3 bases are TGTGCCAGCTCACCAGGGCGGGAGGGGAACAATGAGCAGTTCTTC. This rearrangement joins TRBV18 to TRBJ2-1, with 9 bases lining up with TRBD2. Germline values: CDR1 KGHSH, CDR2 LQKENI. Losses at the gene ends were 2 bases for V and 5 bases for J; bases not matched to a gene: 4. This CDR3 is built from 15 residues. Together with reference TRBV18 and TRBJ2-1, the CDR3 gives the full variable domain: NAGVMQNPRHLVRRRGQEARLRCSPMKGHSHVYWYRQLPEEGLKFMVYLQKENIIDESGMPKERFSAEFPKEGPSILRIQQVVRGDSAAYFCASSPGREGNNEQFFGPGTRLTVL.